Described below is a single T cell receptor beta chain sequence and its context. There is no known antigen for this receptor. No base-level quality is on record; no much larger clone is a single base apart. The data were taken from a study of Ad26.COV2.S vaccination and SARS-CoV-2 variants (dated by TCRdb to the early 2020s). Regarding the complete study: TCRbeta repertoire sequencing was used to assess the specificity and breadth of SARS-CoV-2-reactive T cell receptors after Ad26.COV2.S vaccination. The TCR-sequenced set comprised approximately 32 samples: around 20 Ad26.COV2.S vaccine recipients, 5 placebo recipients and 8 SARS-CoV-2 convalescent individuals. The paper as a whole reports these results and caveats: The authors noted that the TCR breadth and depth analyses may have underestimated total T cell responses. After vaccination, substantial breadth of spike-specific CD8+ and CD4+ T cell responses was reported. Higher spike-specific TCR breadth was observed in Ad26.COV2.S recipients than in placebo recipients (P = 0.0014). Comparable non-spike TCR breadth was observed between vaccine and placebo recipients, consistent with only spike being contained in the vaccine.

The time point label on this specimen signifies: individuals recovered from natural SARS-CoV-2 infection. The immunoSEQ Assay was used to sequence TCRbeta CDR3 regions. After extraction, genomic DNA underwent amplification by bias-controlled multiplex PCR, followed by high-throughput sequencing. The paper's data handling went like this. To quantify the absolute abundance of each unique TCRbeta CDR3 region, sequences were collapsed and filtered. T cell fraction was estimated by normalization of TCRbeta template counts to usable DNA, with usable DNA being measured through amplification of reference genes present in all nucleated cells. Repertoire TCRs were annotated as SARS-CoV-2-specific by exact matching of V gene, CDR3 amino acid sequence and J gene to a known reactive TCR set. The reference SARS-CoV-2 TCR set was derived from MIRA and filtered for enrichment in COVID-19-positive ImmuneCODE repertoires, a step that removed public or cross-reactive TCRs. Using the MIRA antigens, annotated TCRs were further analysed by specific ORF or by position within an ORF. Breadth was defined as annotated unique rearrangements over total unique productive rearrangements; depth was the summed frequency of those rearrangements. Group comparisons of TCR breadth used two-sided Wilcoxon rank-sum tests. The clones in this table, taken by TCRdb from immuneACCESS, are in-frame only. Not every clone is retained; where verified, under half of the shortfall comes from an unresolved V gene, and the cause of the rest is unknown. The V and J calls and clone size come from that table; D and trimming were worked out from the DNA. Counted in this sample were about 350,000 clones; roughly 94% of them appeared once. The top ten clonotypes cover around 4% of the sample.

The CDR3 has 16 amino acids, counting the end cysteine and phenylalanine. Only the CDR3 region is kept as DNA, spanning 48 bases read in frame from base 1. Looking up the germline V gene yields CDR1 SGDLS and CDR2 YYNGEE. The V end loses 2 bases and the J end loses 0 bases, and a stretch of 12 bases separates them. Specimen: peripheral blood, collected after recovery from COVID-19. The source of this sequence is a human donor who had recovered from COVID-19. The chain is encoded by TRBV9 joined to TRBJ1-3, and perhaps TRBD1 as D gene, on 5 matching bases. The nucleotide sequence is given as TGTGCCAGCAGCGTCAATCAGGGCACCTCTGGAAACACCATATATTTT. This sequence encodes CASSVNQGTSGNTIYF.